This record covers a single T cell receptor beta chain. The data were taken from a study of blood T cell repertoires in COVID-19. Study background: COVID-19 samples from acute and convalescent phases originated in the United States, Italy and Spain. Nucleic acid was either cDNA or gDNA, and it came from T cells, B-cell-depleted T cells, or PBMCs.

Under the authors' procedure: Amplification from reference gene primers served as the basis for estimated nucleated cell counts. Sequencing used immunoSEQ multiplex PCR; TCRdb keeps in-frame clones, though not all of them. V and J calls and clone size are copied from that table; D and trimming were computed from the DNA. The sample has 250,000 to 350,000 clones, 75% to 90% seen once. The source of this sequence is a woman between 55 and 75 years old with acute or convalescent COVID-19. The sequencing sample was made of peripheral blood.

The CDR3 nucleotides are TGTGCCAGCAGTGACCCTATAGGAAGCGGAAACTACAATGAGCAGTTCTTC. It translates to CASSDPIGSGNYNEQFF. The V call is TRBV2, the J call TRBJ2-1, with D maybe TRBD2 (5 bases). The CDR3 consists of 17 residues. Germline V gene sequence: CDR1 SNHLY, CDR2 FYNNEI. The V end was cut by 3 bases, the J end by 3 bases, with 18 bases between.